The 18 T cell receptor beta chains reported below all come from one sample, sequenced in a study of blood T cell repertoires in COVID-19. Using immunoSEQ multiplex PCR, the repertoire was profiled, and TCRdb retains in-frame clones only, with some absent. In the table there are about 140,000 clones, approximately 90% of which are singletons. The sequenced material came from peripheral blood. The source of these receptors is a woman of 80 years or more with acute or convalescent COVID-19.

The chain joins TRBV30 to TRBJ2-2, with 7 positions matching TRBD1. This CDR3 contains 18 residues. Per germline, CDR1 GTSNPN and CDR2 SVGIG (reference sequence). V shed 0 bases and J 1 base; nucleotides not matched to a gene: 11. For the CDR3, the DNA is TGTGCCTGGAGTGTACTCCTTTCGCGACAGGGGAACACCGGGGAGCTGTTTTTT. Translated, it gives CAWSVLLSRQGNTGELFF.

The V call is TRBV5-1, the J call TRBJ1-2, with TRBD1 matching 8 bases. The germline V gene encodes CDR1 SGHRS and CDR2 YFSETQ. The CDR3 extends over 14 amino acids. Trimming at V came to 4 bases and at J to 4 bases, leaving 6 bases not matched to a gene. The CDR3 DNA reads as TGCGCCAGCAGCGGTGGACAGGGCCCCTATGGCTACACCTTC. Translation gives CASSGGQGPYGYTF.

The chain uses TRBV7-2 and TRBJ1-6; TRBD1 aligns across 8 bases. The junction had 5 bases not matched to a gene; V was cut back by 5 bases and J by 8 bases. CDR3 length: 14 amino acids. Germline V gene data show CDR1 as SGHTA and CDR2 as FQGNSA. The CDR3 sequence is CASSPRGRDSPLHF. For the CDR3, the DNA is TGTGCCAGCAGCCCCAGGGGGCGAGATTCACCCCTCCACTTT.

The J gene is TRBJ2-1, the V gene TRBV4-1; possible D gene TRBD2, 6 bases. Germline CDR1 is MGHRA and CDR2 is YSYEKL. The CDR3 contains 18 residues. Trimming took off 1 base at V and 0 bases at J, with 16 bases between the two ends. The CDR3 reads CASSQVDMGLGSYNEQFF. The CDR3 DNA sequence: TGCGCCAGCAGCCAAGTTGACATGGGACTTGGCTCCTACAATGAGCAGTTCTTC.

This clone was counted a single time. The chain is built from TRBV6-5 and TRBJ2-7; D is perhaps TRBD2 (5 bases). Per the germline V gene, CDR1 is MNHEY and CDR2 is SVGAGI. V lost 1 base and J lost 0, with 13 bases in between. The CDR3 is 16 residues long. CDR3 DNA sequence: TGTGCCAGCAGTTACTGGTCGACTACTAGCTCCTACGAGCAGTACTTC. Its translation: CASSYWSTTSSYEQYF.

V gene TRBV19 combines with J gene TRBJ1-1; a weak D match, TRBD1 (6 bases). Between the trimmed V and J ends, which lost 3 bases and 1 base, there was a span of 12 bases. The CDR3 has 15 amino acids. Germline-derived CDR1 and CDR2 are LNHDA and SQIVND (reference sequence). In DNA, the CDR3 is TGTGCCAGTAGTATCCCGGGGGGCGGGAACACTGAAGCTTTCTTT. Translating gives CASSIPGGGNTEAFF.

Only a few counts were recorded for this clone. The chain couples TRBV7-9 to TRBJ1-1; TRBD1 agrees at 7 bases. The germline V gene encodes CDR1 SEHNR and CDR2 FQNEAQ (reference sequence). The CDR3 runs 15 residues. With 4 bases clipped from V and 0 bases from J, the junction kept 5 bases outside the gene matches. The CDR3 bases are TGTGCCAGCAGCTCCCGGGACAGCCTGAACACTGAAGCTTTCTTT. Protein product: CASSSRDSLNTEAFF.

This chain uses TRBV10-3 with TRBJ2-5; 8 nucleotides agree with TRBD1. CDR1 is ENHRY, CDR2 SYGVKD, per germline. This CDR3 comprises 14 residues. V lost 4 bases, J lost 1 base, and 2 bases stayed unmatched. CDR3: CAISGTGFQETQYF. CDR3 nucleotides: TGTGCCATCAGTGGGACAGGGTTCCAAGAGACCCAGTACTTC.

This sequence joins TRBV5-6 and TRBJ2-7, with D maybe TRBD1 (5 bases). The CDR3 has 13 amino acids. V was shortened by 6 bases and J by 0 bases, with 10 bases between the two germline ends. Germline CDR1 is SGHDT and CDR2 is YYEEEE. The CDR3 coding sequence is TGTGCCAGCAAACGGCAGGGCTCCTACGAGCAGTACTTC. This codes for CASKRQGSYEQYF. The full variable domain, in which reference TRBV5-6 and TRBJ2-7 provide the parts outside the CDR3, is DAGVTQSPTHLIKTRGQQVTLRCSPKSGHDTVSWYQQALGQGPQFIFQYYEEEERQRGNFPDRFSGHQFPNYSSELNVNALLLGDSALYLCASKRQGSYEQYFGPGTRLTVT.

V gene TRBV5-1 combines with J gene TRBJ2-5; a possible D gene is TRBD1 (6 bases). This CDR3 has 14 amino acids. Germline assignment: CDR1 SGHRS and CDR2 YFSETQ. V shed 1 base and J shed 2 bases, with 9 bases lying between them. This CDR3 is CASSLRTGQETQYF. CDR3 in DNA: TGCGCCAGCAGCTTGCGAACAGGGCAAGAGACCCAGTACTTC.

The sample holds one count of this clone. The genes are TRBV5-1 and TRBJ2-5; TRBD2 agrees at 8 bases. The CDR3 extends over 17 amino acids. The V and J ends lost 0 bases and 0 bases, in that order; junction bases with no gene match: 7. Germline V CDR1 and CDR2: SGHRS, YFSETQ. CDR3 protein: CASSLVLAGTDQETQYF. CDR3 coding DNA: TGCGCCAGCAGCTTGGTCCTAGCGGGCACGGACCAAGAGACCCAGTACTTC.

The chain is built from TRBV6-4 and TRBJ2-3; tentative D call: TRBD1 (6 bases). The CDR3 spans 15 residues. Trimming took 0 bases from V and 2 from J, leaving 9 bases between them. Germline CDR1 is MRHNA and CDR2 is SNTAGT. The CDR3 reads CASSDSGADTDTQYF. The DNA of the CDR3 is TGTGCCAGCAGTGACTCGGGGGCAGACACAGATACGCAGTATTTT.

This clone was counted once. The chain couples TRBV11-2 to TRBJ2-7; D not resolved. Germline V gene lookup returns CDR1 SGHAT and CDR2 FQNNGV. The V end lost 1 base, the J end lost 4 bases, and 5 bases lay between the germline ends. This CDR3 region has 12 residues. The CDR3 reads CASSLVEYEQYF. DNA for the CDR3: TGTGCCAGCAGCTTAGTAGAGTACGAGCAGTACTTC.

This rearrangement joins TRBV5-1 to TRBJ2-7; 7 bases line up with TRBD2. V gave up 0 bases and J gave up 5 bases; unmatched junction bases: 5. The CDR3 is made up of 14 amino acids. Per the germline V gene, CDR1 is SGHRS and CDR2 is YFSETQ. The CDR3 spells CASSLAGGRNEQYF. The CDR3 nucleotides read TGCGCCAGCAGCTTGGCCGGGGGGAGGAACGAGCAGTACTTC.

V gene TRBV11-1 combines with J gene TRBJ1-6; TRBD1 matches at 10 bases. This CDR3 has 15 amino acids. V dropped 0 bases and J dropped 8; count of bases not matched to a gene: 1. From germline, CDR1 is SGHAT and CDR2 FQDESV (reference sequence). Here the CDR3 reads CASSLAGQGYSPLHF. The CDR3 region has the DNA TGTGCCAGCAGCTTAGCGGGACAGGGGTATTCACCCCTCCACTTT.

The chain is built from TRBV5-5 and TRBJ1-1; TRBD1 agrees at 11 bases. CDR3 length: 12 amino acids. Germline V CDR1 and CDR2: SGHKS, YYEKEE (reference sequence). With V trimmed by 5 bases and J by 8 bases, 2 bases remained unmatched. The CDR3 sequence is CASRWTGGEAFF. Written as DNA, the CDR3 is TGTGCCAGCAGGTGGACAGGGGGCGAAGCTTTCTTT.

The chain has TRBV15 and TRBJ1-3; D gene uncertain. Trimming removed 0 bases from V and 4 bases from J, with 10 bases in between. Germline V gene sequence: CDR1 LNHNV, CDR2 YYDKDF (reference sequence). The CDR3 runs 15 residues. CDR3 residues: CATSRDKTSGNTIYF. For the CDR3, the DNA is TGTGCCACCAGCAGAGACAAGACTTCCGGAAACACCATATATTTT.

V usage is TRBV5-4 and J usage is TRBJ2-7; TRBD1 agrees at 9 bases. The CDR3 runs to 15 residues. V lost 3 bases, J lost 6 bases, and 10 bases stayed unmatched. Germline values: CDR1 SGHNT, CDR2 YYREEE (reference sequence). The DNA of the CDR3 is TGTGCCAGCAGCTCTGGGGGACAGGGAGGTTCCGAGCAGTACTTC. Encoded protein: CASSSGGQGGSEQYF.